What follows describes a single T cell receptor beta chain. Per the germline V gene, CDR1 is MNHEY and CDR2 is SMNVEV (reference sequence). This CDR3 contains 13 residues. V lost 5 bases, J lost 5 bases, and 12 bases lay in between. Amplification targeted TCR beta CDR3 regions from RNA transcripts. First-round RT-PCR with HTBI primers amplified the TCR CDR3 region. Each CDR3 protein gets one entry after TCRdb re-called the multiplex PCR reads with MiXCR. The sample includes 700,000 to 850,000 distinct CDR3 sequences, about a third seen only once; the top ten take around a third. This entry comes from a study of T cells in Graves' hyperthyroidism and ophthalmopathy. Overall study: Staff took peripheral blood when the initial diagnosis was made, before any treatment began.

Material: blood. This receptor was obtained from a woman between 40 and 50 years old with Graves' hyperthyroidism. This chain links TRBV27 with TRBJ1-1; D not resolved. The CDR3 region is CASSLFRETEAFF. The CDR3 DNA follows: TGTGCCAGCAGTCTTTTCAGAGAGACTGAAGCTTTCTTT.